The 28 T cell receptor beta chains reported below all come from one sample, sequenced in a study of T cells after yellow fever vaccination. TCRdb recomputed calls from the 5' RACE reads with MiXCR, one row per CDR3 protein. The sample comprises 250,000 to 400,000 distinct CDR3 sequences, 3.5% to 5% of which are singletons, and roughly a fifth rests with the top ten. The sample consisted of PBMCs, taken 15 days after the yellow fever booster vaccination. These receptors came from a young man who received the YFV17D yellow fever vaccine.

In its sample, this clonotype was seen many times. This chain links TRBV6-6 with TRBJ2-7, with TRBD1 matching 12 bases. The CDR3 is made up of 15 amino acids. With V trimmed by 6 bases and J by 7 bases, 10 bases remained unmatched. CDR1 is MNHNY, CDR2 SVGAGI, per germline (reference sequence). DNA of the CDR3: TGTGCCAGCAGAGGCTCCGGGACAGGGGGCGTGGAGCAGTACTTC. This translates into CASRGSGTGGVEQYF.

The V and J genes are TRBV23-1 and TRBJ2-7; D perhaps matches TRBD2 (6 bases). TRBV23-1 is noted as an ORF with a role that remains uncertain. The CDR3 runs to 19 residues. The V and J ends lost 0 bases and 5 bases respectively, with 26 bases between them. The CDR3 sequence is CASSQSRESLRWEVNEQYV. DNA of the CDR3: TGCGCCAGCAGTCAATCACGGGAGTCCCTCCGTTGGGAGGTGAACGAGCAGTACGTC.

This clonotype was observed a few times. The genes are TRBV4-1 and TRBJ2-2, with D perhaps assigned TRBD1 or TRBD2 (5 bases each). Germline CDR1 MGHRA, CDR2 YSYEKL. CDR3 length equals 14 residues. Trimming left V 0 bases short and J 5 bases short, with 7 bases between. Here the CDR3 reads CASSQEWGTGELFF. The DNA of the CDR3 is TGCGCCAGCAGCCAAGAGTGGGGGACCGGGGAGCTGTTTTTT.

This clonotype was recorded at least ten times. V usage is TRBV5-4 and J usage is TRBJ2-1; unclear D gene. The germline V gene has CDR1 SGHNT and CDR2 YYREEE (reference sequence). Deletions cut 0 bases from V and 7 bases from J, with 5 bases between. CDR3 length: 12 amino acids. The CDR3 DNA reads TGTGCCAGCAGCTTGGTGGCGAATGAGCAGTTCTTC. Translation gives CASSLVANEQFF.

This clonotype was found many times. The J gene is TRBJ2-2, the V gene TRBV4-3; D might be TRBD2 (6 bases). Germline V CDR1 and CDR2: LGHNA, YSLEER. Between the trimmed V and J ends, which lost 2 bases and 4 bases, there was a span of 11 bases. The CDR3 runs 15 residues. CDR3 sequence (DNA): TGCGCCAGCAGCCAAATCGGAGGGGCCACCGGGGAGCTGTTTTTT. This encodes CASSQIGGATGELFF.

In its sample, this clonotype was seen many times. The DNA for the CDR3 is TGCGCCAGCAGGCACGACAGATCCAGTGGCTACACCTTC. Encoded protein: CASRHDRSSGYTF. The chain combines TRBV4-1 with TRBJ1-2; tentatively, D is TRBD1 (5 bases). The CDR3 is made up of 13 amino acids. CDR1 is MGHRA, CDR2 YSYEKL, per germline. V was clipped by 6 bases and J by 7 bases, with 15 bases between them.

This clonotype was counted many times. The V and J genes are TRBV28 and TRBJ2-3; D may be TRBD2 (5 bases). The V and J ends lost 4 bases and 7 bases respectively, with 6 bases between them. The CDR3 runs to 11 residues. In germline, CDR1 is MDHEN, CDR2 SYDVKM. CDR3 residues: CASSWEYTQYF. In DNA, the CDR3 is TGTGCCAGCAGTTGGGAGTATACGCAGTATTTT.

This clonotype was detected only a few times. The rearrangement joins TRBV5-1 to TRBJ2-3, with 7 bases fitting TRBD1. CDR3 length: 18 residues. V was pared by 4 bases and J by 0 bases, with 14 bases of the junction left unmatched. From germline, CDR1 is SGHRS and CDR2 YFSETQ. CDR3 bases: TGCGCCAGCAGCCAATCCTGGGACAGCCGTCAGAGCACAGATACGCAGTATTTT. Amino acids: CASSQSWDSRQSTDTQYF.

This clonotype was recorded at least ten times. V is TRBV6-6 and J is TRBJ1-5; D possibly corresponds to TRBD1 (6 bases). V lost 0 bases, J lost 4 bases, and 13 bases lay in between. Germline V gene sequence: CDR1 MNHNY, CDR2 SVGAGI (reference sequence). The CDR3 sequence is 16 residues long. The CDR3, as DNA: TGTGCCAGCAGTTACTCGTCCAGGGGTTGGAATCAGCCCCAGCATTTT. Its translation: CASSYSSRGWNQPQHF.

This clonotype was picked up a small number of times. This rearrangement joins TRBV2 to TRBJ2-1; TRBD1 or TRBD2 may be the D gene (5 bases each). Germline CDR1 is SNHLY and CDR2 is FYNNEI. V was shortened by 5 bases and J by 2 bases, with 16 bases between the two germline ends. The CDR3 length is 16 residues. This CDR3 reads CASSPWDPRAYNEQFF. The CDR3 region has the DNA TGTGCCAGCAGTCCCTGGGACCCTAGGGCCTACAATGAGCAGTTCTTC.

This clonotype occurred a few times. The rearrangement joins TRBV5-1 to TRBJ2-3; 11 positions agree with TRBD2. From germline, CDR1 is SGHRS and CDR2 YFSETQ. Unmatched junction bases numbered 4, after V lost 4 bases and J lost 3 bases. The CDR3 has 15 amino acids. Written as DNA, the CDR3 is TGCGCCAGCAGCCTGGGACTAGCGGAGACAGATACGCAGTATTTT. Encoded protein: CASSLGLAETDTQYF.

This chain links TRBV4-1 with TRBJ2-2; tentatively, D is TRBD1 (6 bases). Per germline, CDR1 MGHRA and CDR2 YSYEKL. The CDR3 consists of 14 residues. V lost 4 bases to trimming and J lost 2 bases, with 8 bases between them. CDR3 protein: CASSLGHNTGELFF. CDR3 nucleotides: TGCGCCAGCAGCCTGGGACACAACACCGGGGAGCTGTTTTTT.

This sequence joins TRBV4-2 and TRBJ2-5, with a tentative D call TRBD2 (6 bases). Germline lookup yields CDR1 LGHNA and CDR2 YNFKEQ. This CDR3 has 18 amino acids. V lost 0 bases and J 4 bases, leaving 21 bases between the germline ends. CDR3 nucleotides: TGTGCCAGCAGCCAAGATTCGGCTAGCGCGGGACGTGGAGAGACCCAGTACTTC. Translating it yields CASSQDSASAGRGETQYF.

This clonotype was detected ten times or more. The chain couples TRBV20-1 to TRBJ2-2; the match to TRBD2 covers 7 bases. Germline CDR1 reads DFQATT; CDR2 reads SNEGSKA (reference sequence). The CDR3 runs 12 residues. V was clipped by 8 bases and J by 4 bases; unmatched bases: 4. The CDR3: CSTPGGTGELFF. The CDR3, as DNA: TGCAGTACGCCGGGGGGCACCGGGGAGCTGTTTTTT.

V and J are TRBV6-1 and TRBJ1-5, with unresolved D. Germline lookup yields CDR1 MNHNS and CDR2 SASEGT. The CDR3 sequence is 16 residues long. With 6 bases removed from V and 3 bases from J, the gap between germline ends came to 18 bases. CDR3 nucleotide sequence: TGTGCCAGCAGGACTTACGTCGGTCAACACAATCAGCCCCAGCATTTT. This gives the protein CASRTYVGQHNQPQHF.

This rearrangement joins TRBV4-1 to TRBJ2-3, with D perhaps TRBD2 (7 bases). This CDR3 is 14 amino acids long. Trimming removed 8 bases at V and 6 bases at J, with 18 bases between. Germline V gene lookup returns CDR1 MGHRA and CDR2 YSYEKL. The CDR3 sequence: CASYTRGRDDTQYF. In DNA, the CDR3 is TGCGCCAGCTACACGAGGGGGAGGGATGATACGCAGTATTTT.

CDR3 protein: CASSPTSGGADGKNIQYF. The CDR3 bases are TGTGCCAGCTCACCGACTAGCGGGGGGGCCGATGGCAAAAACATTCAGTACTTC. The chain employs TRBV18 and TRBJ2-4; 14 nucleotides line up with TRBD2. This CDR3 contains 18 residues. Germline-derived CDR1 and CDR2 are KGHSH and LQKENI. V was pared by 3 bases and J by 3 bases, with 7 bases of the junction left unmatched.

This clonotype was detected only a few times. The chain couples TRBV3-1 to TRBJ2-5; 9 nucleotides line up with TRBD1. Germline V gene data show CDR1 as LGHDT and CDR2 as YNNKEL (reference sequence). With V trimmed by 0 bases and J by 6 bases, 2 bases remained unmatched. This CDR3 has 14 residues. DNA of the CDR3: TGTGCCAGCAGCCAAGAGGGACAGGGAAAGACCCAGTACTTC. Translation: CASSQEGQGKTQYF.

This clonotype was found many times. V and J are TRBV4-1 and TRBJ2-5, with 8 bases lining up with TRBD2. The CDR3 loop spans 17 amino acids. Germline CDR1 reads MGHRA; CDR2 reads YSYEKL. V lost 3 bases and J lost 2; bases outside the gene matches: 11. This CDR3 is CASSHGLAFAGQETQYF. Written as DNA, the CDR3 is TGCGCCAGCAGCCACGGACTAGCTTTTGCAGGGCAAGAGACCCAGTACTTC.

This clonotype was observed at least ten times. The chain joins TRBV4-1 to TRBJ2-7; possibly TRBD1 or TRBD2 for D (5 bases each). V was shortened by 3 bases and J by 5 bases, with 11 bases between the two germline ends. CDR3 length equals 13 residues. Germline V lookup: CDR1 MGHRA, CDR2 YSYEKL. CDR3 amino acids: CASSQGTGDEQYV. The CDR3, as DNA: TGCGCCAGCAGCCAGGGGACCGGCGACGAGCAGTACGTC.

This clonotype appeared many times. The CDR3 reads CASSEQGGYTGELFF. CDR3 nucleotide sequence: TGCGCCAGCAGCGAACAGGGGGGGTACACCGGGGAGCTGTTTTTT. The rearrangement joins TRBV4-1 to TRBJ2-2; maybe TRBD1 (8 bases). This CDR3 spans 15 amino acids. Germline CDR1 is MGHRA and CDR2 is YSYEKL. V lost 5 bases and J lost 3, with 13 bases in between.

Many counts were recorded for this clonotype. This chain links TRBV20-1 with TRBJ2-1, with D maybe TRBD2 (7 bases). Germline CDR1 is DFQATT and CDR2 is SNEGSKA (reference sequence). V was clipped by 3 bases and J by 0 bases, with 15 bases between them. The CDR3 runs 16 residues. The CDR3 sequence is CSARGAGANSYNEQFF. The CDR3 DNA follows: TGCAGTGCTAGGGGTGCGGGGGCGAACTCCTACAATGAGCAGTTCTTC.

This clonotype was observed many times. The chain carries TRBV7-2 and TRBJ1-2; no clear D. Trimming removed 2 bases at V and 8 bases at J, with 15 bases between. Germline-derived CDR1 and CDR2 are SGHTA and FQGNSA. CDR3 length equals 14 residues. The CDR3 nucleotides are TGTGCCAGCAGCTTAAGTCCCACTGCGACAGGCTACACCTTC. As protein: CASSLSPTATGYTF.

This clonotype was picked up many times. The chain links TRBV12-3 or TRBV12-4 to TRBJ2-3; D is ambiguous. The CDR3 is 12 amino acids. Deletions cut 3 bases from V and 3 bases from J, with 4 bases between. The CDR3: CASSFGTDTQYF. The CDR3 bases are TGTGCCAGCAGTTTCGGGACAGATACGCAGTATTTT.

This clonotype was seen repeatedly, ten times or more. In nucleotides, the CDR3 is TGCGCCAGCAGCCCGGGACAGGGAAACAATGAGCAGTTCTTC. This sequence encodes CASSPGQGNNEQFF. The V gene is TRBV5-1, the J gene TRBJ2-1, with TRBD1 identical over 9 bases. Germline-derived CDR1 and CDR2 are SGHRS and YFSETQ. The ends lost 4 bases at V and 5 bases at J; junction bases unmatched: 4. The length of the CDR3 is 14 residues.

This clonotype was seen repeatedly, ten times or more. The rearrangement links TRBV5-1 to TRBJ2-7; 9 bases line up with TRBD2. CDR1 is SGHRS, CDR2 YFSETQ, per germline. The J segment lost 1 base and the V segment lost 0 bases, leaving 8 bases of the junction unmatched. The CDR3 covers 17 residues. The CDR3 loop reads CASSLAGLAGRSYEQYV. The DNA for the CDR3 is TGCGCCAGCAGCTTGGCGGGTCTAGCGGGGCGATCCTACGAGCAGTACGTC.

There are many counts of this clonotype. The rearrangement uses TRBV3-1 and TRBJ2-2; 13 positions agree with TRBD2. The V gene end was trimmed by 2 bases and the J gene end by 4 bases; junction bases not matched to a gene: 1. The CDR3 is 16 residues long. The germline CDR1 and CDR2 sequences are LGHDT and YNNKEL (reference sequence). In DNA form, the CDR3 reads TGTGCCAGCAGCCAAACTAGCGGGGGGGCCACCGGGGAGCTGTTTTTT. This encodes CASSQTSGGATGELFF. The full variable domain, with the rest looked up from reference TRBV3-1 and TRBJ2-2, is DTAVSQTPKYLVTQMGNDKSIKCEQNLGHDTMYWYKQDSKKFLKIMFSYNNKELIINETVPNRFSPKSPDKAHLNLHINSLELGDSAVYFCASSQTSGGATGELFFGEGSRLTVL.

The V and J genes are TRBV5-1 and TRBJ1-6; no definite D call. The V end lost 3 bases, the J end lost 6 bases, and 7 bases lay between the germline ends. The germline CDR1 and CDR2 sequences are SGHRS and YFSETQ. This CDR3 is 13 amino acids long. The CDR3 reads CASSSARNSPLHF. CDR3 DNA sequence: TGCGCCAGCAGCTCGGCCCGTAATTCACCCCTCCACTTT.